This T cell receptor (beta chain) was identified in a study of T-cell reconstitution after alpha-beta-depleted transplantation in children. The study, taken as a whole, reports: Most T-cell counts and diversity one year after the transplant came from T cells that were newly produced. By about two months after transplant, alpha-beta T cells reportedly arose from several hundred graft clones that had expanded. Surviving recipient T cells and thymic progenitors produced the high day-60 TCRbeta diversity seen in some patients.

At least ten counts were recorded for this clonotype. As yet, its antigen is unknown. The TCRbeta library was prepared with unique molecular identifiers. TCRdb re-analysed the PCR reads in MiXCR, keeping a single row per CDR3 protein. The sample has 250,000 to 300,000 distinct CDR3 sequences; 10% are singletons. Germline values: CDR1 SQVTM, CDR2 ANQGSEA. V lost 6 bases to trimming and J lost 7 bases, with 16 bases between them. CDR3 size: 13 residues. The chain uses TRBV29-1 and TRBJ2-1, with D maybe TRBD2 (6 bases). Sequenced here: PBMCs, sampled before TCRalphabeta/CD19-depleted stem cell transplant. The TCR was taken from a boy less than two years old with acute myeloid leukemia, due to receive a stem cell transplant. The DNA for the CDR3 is TGCAGCGTCCGAACGCGGAGGGGTAATGAGCAGTTCTTC. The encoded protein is CSVRTRRGNEQFF.